This TCR beta chain was documented in a study of blood T cell repertoires in COVID-19. From germline, CDR1 is LNHDA and CDR2 SQIVND (reference sequence). V shed 5 bases and J shed 2 bases, with 18 bases lying between them. The CDR3 has 16 amino acids. In the authors' methods: Reference gene primer amplification gave nucleated cell count estimates. Measured with immunoSEQ multiplex PCR; TCRdb has only the in-frame clones, and not every one. V, J and clone size are those of that table, while D and trimming were read from the DNA. The sample records roughly 380,000 clones, around 89% being singletons. During active infection, Seattle patients enrolled and were then monitored through disease.

Sequenced sample: peripheral blood. The receptor was isolated from a woman between 40 and 50 years old with COVID-19, enrolled during active disease. The rearrangement uses TRBV19 and TRBJ1-2, with D possibly matching TRBD1 (5 bases). The DNA for the CDR3 is TGTGCCAGTAGTGACCCAGGGAGGGCGCCCAACTATGGCTACACCTTC. Protein product: CASSDPGRAPNYGYTF. Complete variable domain (other parts from reference TRBV19 and TRBJ1-2): DGGITQSPKYLFRKEGQNVTLSCEQNLNHDAMYWYRQDPGQGLRLIYYSQIVNDFQKGDIAEGYSVSREKKESFPLTVTSAQKNPTAFYLCASSDPGRAPNYGYTFGSGTRLTVV.